Below, 19 T cell receptor beta chains from the same sample are listed, as sequenced in a study of cytomegalovirus exposure and HLA in healthy donors. The study ran its PCR with 60 Vbeta and 13 Jbeta primers. Repertoires were generated with immunoSEQ multiplex PCR, while TCRdb's copy carries only in-frame clones and drops some. The data show more than 80,000 clones, with about four fifths seen just once and roughly 15% held by the top ten. Sequenced sample: PBMCs. The receptors originated from a woman in her sixties or seventies in good health and CMV-seropositive.

This clone appeared once. This chain connects TRBV7-2 to TRBJ1-1; D is perhaps TRBD1 (5 bases). V was trimmed by 1 base and J by 1 base, leaving 10 bases between them. The germline CDR1 and CDR2 sequences are SGHTA and FQGNSA. The CDR3 has 15 residues. The CDR3 spells CASSLVAGPNTEAFF. CDR3 nucleotides: TGTGCCAGCAGCTTAGTCGCAGGGCCGAACACTGAAGCTTTCTTT.

This clone showed up just a few times. The V gene is TRBV4-3, the J gene TRBJ1-4; D is uncertain. Trimming stripped 0 bases from V and 0 bases from J, with 8 bases between. The germline CDR1 and CDR2 sequences are LGHNA and YSLEER. CDR3 length: 16 residues. The CDR3, as DNA: TGCGCCAGCAGCCAAGAGAGGAGTACAACTAATGAAAAACTGTTTTTT. Translation: CASSQERSTTNEKLFF.

The chain uses TRBV6-6 and TRBJ2-7, with a weak D call TRBD1 (6 bases). The V and J ends lost 0 bases and 6 bases respectively, with 15 bases between them. Germline lookup yields CDR1 MNHNY and CDR2 SVGAGI (reference sequence). This CDR3 is built from 15 residues. The CDR3 sequence is CASSYSSGANAEQYF. CDR3 in DNA: TGTGCCAGCAGTTACTCGTCAGGGGCTAACGCCGAGCAGTACTTC.

The CDR3 is CASSQDHQGRTYEQYF. In DNA form, the CDR3 reads TGCGCCAGCAGCCAAGATCACCAGGGTCGAACCTACGAGCAGTACTTC. The chain recombines TRBV4-3 with TRBJ2-7, with a tentative D call TRBD1 (5 bases). Germline CDR1 LGHNA, CDR2 YSLEER. Trimming stripped 0 bases from V and 2 bases from J, with 14 bases between. CDR3 length: 16 residues.

The chain joins TRBV5-1 to TRBJ2-3; 10 bases fit TRBD1. The CDR3 sequence is 16 residues long. Germline V gives CDR1 SGHRS, CDR2 YFSETQ. J gave up 2 bases and V 4 bases, and 7 bases lay outside the gene matches. This CDR3 reads CASSPRTGGPTDTQYF. DNA of the CDR3: TGCGCCAGCAGCCCCAGGACAGGGGGTCCCACAGATACGCAGTATTTT.

The chain carries TRBV4-2 and TRBJ2-1, with 11 bases aligning to TRBD2. Looked up from germline, CDR1 is LGHNA and CDR2 is YNFKEQ. V shed 0 bases and J 7 bases; nucleotides not matched to a gene: 8. The CDR3 covers 17 residues. The CDR3: CASSQEGTSGGTNEQFF. The CDR3 bases are TGTGCCAGCAGCCAAGAAGGCACTAGCGGGGGCACGAATGAGCAGTTCTTC.

This clone was detected only once. One junction end disagrees with the germline gene, perhaps due to a read error. The chain joins TRBV28 to TRBJ1-2; no clear D. CDR1 is MDHEN, CDR2 SYDVKM, per germline. This CDR3 contains 11 residues. The CDR3 reads CANSIGYGYTF. The CDR3 bases are TGTGCCAACAGTATCGGCTATGGCTACACCTTC.

V and J are TRBV9 and TRBJ2-7; the D is unclear. V lost 4 bases and J 4 bases, leaving 15 bases between the germline ends. The CDR3 consists of 14 residues. Germline assignment: CDR1 SGDLS and CDR2 YYNGEE. In nucleotides, the CDR3 is TGTGCCAGCAGCTCCCTCCCCACAGCTTACGAGCAGTACTTC. The encoded protein is CASSSLPTAYEQYF.

The chain couples TRBV5-6 to TRBJ1-1, with D tentatively TRBD1 (5 bases). From germline, CDR1 is SGHDT and CDR2 YYEEEE. The CDR3 consists of 12 residues. Trimming removed 0 bases from V and 10 bases from J, with 10 bases in between. The CDR3, as DNA: TGTGCCAGCAGCTTGGCAGGGTACGGAGCTTTCTTT. Its protein product is CASSLAGYGAFF.

The V call is TRBV5-1, the J call TRBJ2-5; D perhaps matches TRBD2 (5 bases). Germline assignment: CDR1 SGHRS and CDR2 YFSETQ. Trimming took 7 bases from V and 1 from J, leaving 11 bases between them. This CDR3 region has 13 residues. This CDR3 reads CASRRGFQETQYF. The CDR3 coding sequence is TGCGCCAGCCGCCGAGGGTTCCAAGAGACCCAGTACTTC.

The chain is built from TRBV28 and TRBJ1-6, with D hard to call. The CDR3 spans 14 residues. The V gene's germline CDR1 is MDHEN and CDR2 SYDVKM. V was clipped by 1 base and J by 9 bases, with 10 bases between them. The CDR3 nucleotides read TGTGCCAGCAGTTTATTGGTAGCCGGTTCACCCCTCCACTTT. Translation: CASSLLVAGSPLHF.

The rearrangement links TRBV2 to TRBJ1-3; TRBD1 might be the D (5 bases). The CDR3 totals 17 residues. The germline V gene has CDR1 SNHLY and CDR2 FYNNEI. Trimming left V 3 bases short and J 0 bases short, with 15 bases between. CDR3 in amino acids: CASSEGGGVYSGNTIYF. CDR3 DNA sequence: TGTGCCAGCAGTGAGGGGGGTGGGGTCTACTCTGGAAACACCATATATTTT.

The V call is TRBV11-2, the J call TRBJ2-5, with TRBD2 as a possible D gene (6 bases). CDR3 size: 16 residues. Trimming removed 4 bases from V and 1 base from J, with 16 bases in between. Per the germline V gene, CDR1 is SGHAT and CDR2 is FQNNGV. Here the CDR3 DNA reads TGTGCCAGCAGCTCGAGGGAGCTAGCGCGCCAAGAGACCCAGTACTTC. Translation: CASSSRELARQETQYF.

About this clone: Additional DNA sequences in this sample encode the identical CDR3. This chain uses TRBV9 with TRBJ2-3; maybe TRBD2 (6 bases). From germline, CDR1 is SGDLS and CDR2 YYNGEE. The ends were cut back, 0 bases at V and 5 bases at J, with 10 bases in the middle. The CDR3 has 14 amino acids. DNA for the CDR3: TGTGCCAGCAGCGTAGAGGGGCGGGGAGATACGCAGTATTTT. It is translated as CASSVEGRGDTQYF.

The chain has TRBV27 and TRBJ2-7; the match to TRBD2 covers 8 bases. V shed 4 bases, J shed 1 base, and the junction held 6 bases outside the gene matches. CDR1 and CDR2 (germline): MNHEY, SMNVEV (reference sequence). CDR3 size: 15 residues. Here the CDR3 DNA reads TGTGCCAGCAGTTCCTTAGCGGGGACGTCCTACGAGCAGTACTTC. Amino acid sequence: CASSSLAGTSYEQYF.

J is TRBJ1-5 and V is TRBV5-6; no definite D call. Germline V gene data show CDR1 as SGHDT and CDR2 as YYEEEE. V shed 2 bases and J shed 1 base, with 10 bases lying between them. The CDR3 loop spans 15 amino acids. The CDR3 reads CASSFSRISNQPQHF. CDR3 bases: TGTGCCAGCAGCTTTTCCAGGATCAGCAATCAGCCCCAGCATTTT.

This clone appeared once. The chain couples TRBV27 to TRBJ1-5; D gene ambiguous. V was cut by 6 bases and J by 7 bases, with 10 bases left in between. The CDR3 is 12 amino acids. Germline lookup yields CDR1 MNHEY and CDR2 SMNVEV (reference sequence). The chain's CDR3 is CASSRRGQPQHF. CDR3 nucleotide sequence: TGTGCCAGCAGCCGCAGAGGGCAGCCCCAGCATTTT.

This sequence joins TRBV6-5 and TRBJ1-5; 7 bases agree with TRBD1. The V and J ends lost 9 bases and 5 bases, in that order; junction bases with no gene match: 13. CDR3 length: 15 residues. The germline gives CDR1 MNHEY, CDR2 SVGAGI. CDR3 DNA: TGTGCCAGTGCTCGACAGGGCAGTCCCGATCAGCCCCAGCATTTT. Its translation: CASARQGSPDQPQHF.

V usage is TRBV18 and J usage is TRBJ2-3; TRBD2 agrees at 7 bases. The CDR3 is made up of 15 amino acids. Per the germline V gene, CDR1 is KGHSH and CDR2 is LQKENI. The V gene end was trimmed by 5 bases and the J gene end by 0 bases; junction bases not matched to a gene: 5. For the CDR3, the DNA is TGTGCCAGCTCAGCGACTAGCACTAGCACAGATACGCAGTATTTT. Residues: CASSATSTSTDTQYF. Based on the CDR3 plus reference TRBV18 and TRBJ2-3, the full variable domain is NAGVMQNPRHLVRRRGQEARLRCSPMKGHSHVYWYRQLPEEGLKFMVYLQKENIIDESGMPKERFSAEFPKEGPSILRIQQVVRGDSAAYFCASSATSTSTDTQYFGPGTRLTVL.